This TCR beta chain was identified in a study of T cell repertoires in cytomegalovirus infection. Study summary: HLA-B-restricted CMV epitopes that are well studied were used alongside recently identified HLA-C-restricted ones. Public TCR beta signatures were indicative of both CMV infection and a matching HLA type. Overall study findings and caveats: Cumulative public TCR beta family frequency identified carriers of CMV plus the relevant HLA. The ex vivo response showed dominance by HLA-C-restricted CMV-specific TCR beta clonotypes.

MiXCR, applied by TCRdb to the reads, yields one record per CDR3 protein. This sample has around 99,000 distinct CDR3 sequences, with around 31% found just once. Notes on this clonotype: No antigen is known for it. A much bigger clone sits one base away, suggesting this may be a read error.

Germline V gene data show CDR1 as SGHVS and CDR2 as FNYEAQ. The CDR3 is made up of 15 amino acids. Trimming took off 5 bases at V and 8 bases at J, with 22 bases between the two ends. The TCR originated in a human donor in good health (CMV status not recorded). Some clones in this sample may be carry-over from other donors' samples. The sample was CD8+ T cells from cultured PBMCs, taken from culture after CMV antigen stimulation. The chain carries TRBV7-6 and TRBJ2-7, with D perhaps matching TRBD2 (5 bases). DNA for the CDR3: TGTGCCAGCAGCCCAGACCCGGGAAATCCATACAAGCAGTACTTC. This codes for CASSPDPGNPYKQYF.